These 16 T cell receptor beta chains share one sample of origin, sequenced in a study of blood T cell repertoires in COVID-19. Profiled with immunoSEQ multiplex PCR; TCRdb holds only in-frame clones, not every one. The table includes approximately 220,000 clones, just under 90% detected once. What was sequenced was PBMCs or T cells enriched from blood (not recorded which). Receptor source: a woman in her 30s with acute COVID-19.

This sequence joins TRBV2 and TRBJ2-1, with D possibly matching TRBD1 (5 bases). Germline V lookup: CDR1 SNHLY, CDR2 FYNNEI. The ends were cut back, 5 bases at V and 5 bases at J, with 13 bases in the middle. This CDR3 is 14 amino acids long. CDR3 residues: CASSSYSRDNEQFF. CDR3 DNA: TGTGCCAGCAGTTCGTACAGCAGGGACAATGAGCAGTTCTTC.

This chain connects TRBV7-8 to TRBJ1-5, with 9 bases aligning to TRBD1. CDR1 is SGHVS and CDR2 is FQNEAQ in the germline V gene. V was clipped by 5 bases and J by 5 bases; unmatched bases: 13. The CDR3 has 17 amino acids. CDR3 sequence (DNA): TGTGCCAGCAGCAAGCAGGACAGGGGTGGAAAGGATCAGCCCCAGCATTTT. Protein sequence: CASSKQDRGGKDQPQHF.

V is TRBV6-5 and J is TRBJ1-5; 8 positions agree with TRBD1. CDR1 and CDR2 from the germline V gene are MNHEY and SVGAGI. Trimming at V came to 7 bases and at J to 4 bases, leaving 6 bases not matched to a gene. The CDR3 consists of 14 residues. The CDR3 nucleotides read TGTGCCAGCACTCCGGGACAGGCGAATCAGCCCCAGCATTTT. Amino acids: CASTPGQANQPQHF.

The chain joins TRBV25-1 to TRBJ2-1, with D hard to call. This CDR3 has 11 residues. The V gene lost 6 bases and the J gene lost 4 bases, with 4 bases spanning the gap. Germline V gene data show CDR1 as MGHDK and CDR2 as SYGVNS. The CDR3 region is CASSEYNEQFF. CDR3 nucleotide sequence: TGTGCCAGCAGCGAGTACAATGAGCAGTTCTTC.

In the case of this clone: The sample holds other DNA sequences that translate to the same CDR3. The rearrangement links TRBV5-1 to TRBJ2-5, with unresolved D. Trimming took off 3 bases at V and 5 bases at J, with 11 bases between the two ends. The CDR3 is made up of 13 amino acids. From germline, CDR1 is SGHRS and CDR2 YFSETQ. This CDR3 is CASSSVAGETQYF. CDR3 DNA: TGCGCCAGCAGCTCCGTAGCTGGGGAGACCCAGTACTTC.

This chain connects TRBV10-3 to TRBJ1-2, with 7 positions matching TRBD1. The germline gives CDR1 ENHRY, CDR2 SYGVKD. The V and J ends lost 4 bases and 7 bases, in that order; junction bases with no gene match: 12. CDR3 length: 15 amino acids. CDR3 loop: CAISVAGGTMVGYTF. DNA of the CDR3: TGTGCCATCAGTGTGGCAGGGGGAACTATGGTTGGCTACACCTTC.

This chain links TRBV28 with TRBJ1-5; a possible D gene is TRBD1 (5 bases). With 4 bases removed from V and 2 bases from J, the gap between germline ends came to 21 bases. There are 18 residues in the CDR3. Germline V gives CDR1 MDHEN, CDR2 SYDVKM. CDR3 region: CASSSPPGLPQGNQPQHF. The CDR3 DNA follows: TGTGCCAGCAGTTCGCCCCCGGGACTCCCACAAGGCAATCAGCCCCAGCATTTT.

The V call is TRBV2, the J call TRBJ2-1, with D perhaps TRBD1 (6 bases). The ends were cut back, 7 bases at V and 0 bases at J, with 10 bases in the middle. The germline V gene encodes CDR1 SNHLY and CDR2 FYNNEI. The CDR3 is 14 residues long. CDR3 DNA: TGTGCCAGCAAGAGGGACACCTCCTACAATGAGCAGTTCTTC. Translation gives CASKRDTSYNEQFF.

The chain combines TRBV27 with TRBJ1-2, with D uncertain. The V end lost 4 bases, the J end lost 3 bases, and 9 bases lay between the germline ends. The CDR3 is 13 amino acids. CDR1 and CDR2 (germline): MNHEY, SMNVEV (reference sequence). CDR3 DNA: TGTGCCAGCAGTTCTCGGTTGGACTATGGCTACACCTTC. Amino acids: CASSSRLDYGYTF.

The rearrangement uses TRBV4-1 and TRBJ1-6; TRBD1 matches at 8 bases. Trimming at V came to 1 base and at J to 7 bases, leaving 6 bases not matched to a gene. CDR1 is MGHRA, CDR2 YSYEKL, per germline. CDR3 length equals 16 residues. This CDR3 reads CASSQATGGRNSPLHF. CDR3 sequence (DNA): TGCGCCAGCAGCCAAGCAACAGGGGGGCGGAATTCACCCCTCCACTTT.

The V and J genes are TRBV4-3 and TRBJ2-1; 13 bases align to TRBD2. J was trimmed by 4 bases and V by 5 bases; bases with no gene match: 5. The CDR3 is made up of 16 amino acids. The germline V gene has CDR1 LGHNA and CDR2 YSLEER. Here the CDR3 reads CASSARTSGGYNEQFF. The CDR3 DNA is TGCGCCAGCAGCGCCCGGACTAGCGGGGGTTACAATGAGCAGTTCTTC.

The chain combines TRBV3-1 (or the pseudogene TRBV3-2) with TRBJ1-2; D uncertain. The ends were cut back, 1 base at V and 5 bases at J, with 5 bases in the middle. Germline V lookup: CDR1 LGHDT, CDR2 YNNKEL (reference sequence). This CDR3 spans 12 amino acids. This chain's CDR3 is CASSQGQYGYTF. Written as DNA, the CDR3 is TGTGCCAGCAGCCAAGGTCAATATGGCTACACCTTC.

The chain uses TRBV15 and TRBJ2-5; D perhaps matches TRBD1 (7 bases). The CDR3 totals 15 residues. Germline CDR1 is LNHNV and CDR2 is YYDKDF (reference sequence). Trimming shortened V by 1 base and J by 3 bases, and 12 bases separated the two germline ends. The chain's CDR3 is CATSRVDREEETQYF. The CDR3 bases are TGTGCCACCAGCAGAGTTGACAGGGAGGAAGAGACCCAGTACTTC.

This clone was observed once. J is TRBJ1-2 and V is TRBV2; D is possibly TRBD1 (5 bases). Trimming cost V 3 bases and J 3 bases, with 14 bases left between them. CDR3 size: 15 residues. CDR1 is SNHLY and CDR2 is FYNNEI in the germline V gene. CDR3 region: CASSDGRASDYGYTF. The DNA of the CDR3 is TGTGCCAGCAGTGATGGCAGGGCCAGTGACTATGGCTACACCTTC.

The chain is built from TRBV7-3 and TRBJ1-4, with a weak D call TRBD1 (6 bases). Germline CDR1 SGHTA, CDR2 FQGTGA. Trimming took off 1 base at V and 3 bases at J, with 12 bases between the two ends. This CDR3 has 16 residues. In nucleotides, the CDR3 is TGTGCCAGCAGCTTAAAGGGGGGGACTCCTAATGAAAAACTGTTTTTT. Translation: CASSLKGGTPNEKLFF.

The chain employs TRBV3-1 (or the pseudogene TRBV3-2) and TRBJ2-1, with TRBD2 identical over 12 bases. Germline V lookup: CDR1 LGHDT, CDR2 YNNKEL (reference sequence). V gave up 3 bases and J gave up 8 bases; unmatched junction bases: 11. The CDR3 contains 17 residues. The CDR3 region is CASSHLTSGGLKYEQFF. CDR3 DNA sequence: TGTGCCAGCAGCCACCTAACTAGCGGGGGGCTTAAGTATGAGCAGTTCTTC.